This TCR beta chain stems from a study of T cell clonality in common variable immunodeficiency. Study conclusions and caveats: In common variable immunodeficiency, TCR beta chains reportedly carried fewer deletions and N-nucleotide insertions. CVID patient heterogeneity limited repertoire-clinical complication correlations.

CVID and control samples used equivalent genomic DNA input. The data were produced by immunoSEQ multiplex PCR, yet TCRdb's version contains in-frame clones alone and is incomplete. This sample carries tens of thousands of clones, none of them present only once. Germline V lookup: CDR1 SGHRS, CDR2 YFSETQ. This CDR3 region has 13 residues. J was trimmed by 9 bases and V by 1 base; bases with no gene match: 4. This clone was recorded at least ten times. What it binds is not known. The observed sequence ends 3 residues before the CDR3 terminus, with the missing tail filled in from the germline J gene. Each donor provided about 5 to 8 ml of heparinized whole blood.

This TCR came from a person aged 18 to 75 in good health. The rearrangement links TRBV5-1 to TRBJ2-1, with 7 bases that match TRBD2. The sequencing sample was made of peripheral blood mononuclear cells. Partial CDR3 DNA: TGCGCCAGCAGCTTGTCGCGGGGGTTTGAG. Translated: CASSLSRGFE. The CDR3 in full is CASSLSRGFEQFF.